This paragraph covers one T cell receptor (beta chain) sequence. The record originates from a study of T cell responses to AZD1222 COVID-19 vaccine. Libraries were prepared by immunoSEQ multiplex PCR; TCRdb keeps only in-frame clonotypes and omits some of them. The sample consists of about 110,000 clones, around 84% of them appearing once. Sample: peripheral blood, taken on day 0 of AZD1222 vaccination. The sequence came from an adult in good health.

CDR3 DNA sequence: TGTGCCTGGACTTATCGAGGGAACCCGCCTTCACCCCTCCACTTT. Translation: CAWTYRGNPPSPLHF. J is TRBJ1-6 and V is TRBV30; D not certain. The CDR3 has 15 amino acids. The V gene lost 4 bases and the J gene lost 9 bases, with 19 bases spanning the gap. Germline lookup yields CDR1 GTSNPN and CDR2 SVGIG (reference sequence).